This TCR beta chain came from a study of CD8 T cells in ankylosing spondylitis. General study results and limits: One TCR beta motif, made up of several highly homologous variants, appeared characteristic of ankylosing spondylitis blood. Reportedly, significant enrichment of disease-linked clones occurred in matched ankylosing spondylitis synovial fluid. Within peripheral blood, clones linked to disease were CD8+ and relatively rare.

This clonotype was seen at least ten times. The antigen is not known. For TCR beta, libraries came from quantitative 5'-RACE with molecular barcodes. Each CDR3 protein is one row after TCRdb ran MiXCR on the 5' RACE reads. The sample lists some 800,000 distinct CDR3 sequences, 10% to 15% occurring once. The TCR sequence derives from a male donor with ankylosing spondylitis. Material for sequencing was blood, either unsorted or a sorted T cell fraction (not recorded which).

In DNA, the CDR3 is TGCGCCAGCAGCCCGGGACAGGTAACCTACGAGCAGTACTTC. The encoded protein is CASSPGQVTYEQYF. The rearrangement links TRBV5-1 to TRBJ2-7, with TRBD1 matching over 8 bases. V was clipped by 4 bases and J by 2 bases; unmatched bases: 5. The V gene's germline CDR1 is SGHRS and CDR2 YFSETQ. CDR3 length equals 14 residues. Combining the CDR3 with reference TRBV5-1 and TRBJ2-7 gives the whole variable domain KAGVTQTPRYLIKTRGQQVTLSCSPISGHRSVSWYQQTPGQGLQFLFEYFSETQRNKGNFPGRFSGRQFSNSRSEMNVSTLELGDSALYLCASSPGQVTYEQYFGPGTRLTVT.